The present entry profiles one TCR beta chain with its context. This sample is part of a study of shared clonotypes between healthy human individuals. Sequenced by immunoSEQ multiplex PCR; TCRdb stores in-frame clones only, minus some. The table lists around 1.1 million clones, 70% to 80% of them singletons. The origin of this receptor is a man between 18 and 35 years old in good health. Some clones in this sample may be carry-over from other donors' samples. The source material was memory CD4+ T cells from PBMCs. The subset: CD45RA-negative fraction.

The DNA of the CDR3 is TGTGCCGTTACGGGACAGGTCGGCACAGATACGCAGTATTTT. Translated: CAVTGQVGTDTQYF. V gene TRBV5-4 combines with J gene TRBJ2-3; 8 bases fit TRBD1. This CDR3 spans 14 amino acids. Germline V gene lookup returns CDR1 SGHNT and CDR2 YYREEE (reference sequence). V was pared by 10 bases and J by 1 base, with 8 bases of the junction left unmatched.